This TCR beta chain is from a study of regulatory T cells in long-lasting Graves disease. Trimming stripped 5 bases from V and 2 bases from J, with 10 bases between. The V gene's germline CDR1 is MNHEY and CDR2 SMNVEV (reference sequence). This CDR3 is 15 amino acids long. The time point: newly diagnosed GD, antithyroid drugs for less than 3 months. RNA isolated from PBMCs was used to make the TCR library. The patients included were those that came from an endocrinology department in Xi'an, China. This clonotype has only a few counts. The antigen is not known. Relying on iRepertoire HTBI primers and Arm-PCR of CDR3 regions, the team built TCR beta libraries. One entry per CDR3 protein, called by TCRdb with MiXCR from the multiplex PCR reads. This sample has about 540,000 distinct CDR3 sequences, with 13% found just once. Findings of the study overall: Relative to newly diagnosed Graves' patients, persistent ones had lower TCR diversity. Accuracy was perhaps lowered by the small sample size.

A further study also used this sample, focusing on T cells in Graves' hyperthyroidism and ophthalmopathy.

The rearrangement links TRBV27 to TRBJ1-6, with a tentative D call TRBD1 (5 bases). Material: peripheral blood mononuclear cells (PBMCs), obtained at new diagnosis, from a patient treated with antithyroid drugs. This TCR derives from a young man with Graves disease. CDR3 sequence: CASSLRAAYNSPLHF. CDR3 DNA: TGTGCCAGCAGTCTCAGGGCGGCCTATAATTCACCCCTCCACTTT.